Listed here are 2 T cell receptor beta chains from one sample, sequenced in a study of blood T cells in healthy people across ages. A J-beta primer mix and a sample-barcoded 5' primer were used in a second PCR of about 7 to 12 cycles. TCRdb passed the 5' RACE reads through MiXCR, listing each CDR3 protein once. The sample lists over 550,000 distinct CDR3 sequences, approximately 30% occurring once. What was sequenced was blood. Receptor source: a woman of 80 years or more in good health.

Comments on this clonotype: One base away lies a much larger clone, so this may be a sequencing read error. The genes are TRBV6-2 or TRBV6-3 and TRBJ2-5; possible D gene TRBD1, 6 bases. Near its end, the DNA agrees better with TRBJ2-1, so the J call may be wrong. CDR3 length equals 15 residues. The V gene's germline CDR1 is MNHEY and CDR2 SVGEGT. The CDR3 region is CASSLISGEQETQFF. The CDR3 nucleotides read TGTGCCAGCAGCCTAATCTCAGGGGAACAAGAGACCCAGTTCTTC.

The V and J genes are TRBV5-1 and TRBJ1-6; D is unclear. Trimming left V 4 bases short and J 6 bases short, with 17 bases between. The CDR3 loop spans 16 amino acids. Germline V gene lookup returns CDR1 SGHRS and CDR2 YFSETQ. CDR3 nucleotides: TGCGCCAGCAGCCGCACCCGGACGCAGACTAATTCACCCCTCCACTTT. Protein: CASSRTRTQTNSPLHF. The full variable domain, completed using reference TRBV5-1 and TRBJ1-6, is KAGVTQTPRYLIKTRGQQVTLSCSPISGHRSVSWYQQTPGQGLQFLFEYFSETQRNKGNFPGRFSGRQFSNSRSEMNVSTLELGDSALYLCASSRTRTQTNSPLHFGNGTRLTVT.